This T cell receptor (beta chain) was recovered during a study of CD4 T cells in relation to SARS-CoV-2 and coronaviruses. Study-wide results and caveats: The cross-reactivity analysis covered only spike protein, not other viral proteins.

Unexposed donor CD4+ T cells date from about 2011-2018, before the COVID-19 pandemic. CD4+ T cells were isolated from the cells after 10 days of culture. J was trimmed by 0 bases and V by 1 base; bases with no gene match: 9. The CDR3 runs to 18 residues. CDR1 LNHNV and CDR2 YYDKDF come from the germline V gene (reference sequence). In the case of this clone: The antigen is not known.

Generated by immunoSEQ multiplex PCR, the TCRdb table keeps only in-frame clones and is missing some. The sample has some 19,000 clones, under 80% seen once. Sequencing was done on a sample of CD4+ T cells from PBMCs, cultured in vitro. The rearrangement uses TRBV15 and TRBJ1-3, with 7 nucleotides matching TRBD1. This clonotype originated in a human donor in good health. The CDR3 DNA sequence: TGTGCCACCAGCAGAGTTTCACCAGGGGGTGGCTCTGGAAACACCATATATTTT. Its protein product is CATSRVSPGGGSGNTIYF.